This T cell receptor (beta chain) was recorded in a study of CD8 T cells in Susac syndrome. Reverse transcription used about 0.5 to 1 ug RNA and random hexamers. The CDR3 of TCR beta was amplified by immunoSEQ multiplex PCR across 54 Vbeta and 13 Jbeta. TCRdb re-analysed the immunoSEQ multiplex PCR reads in MiXCR, keeping a single row per CDR3 protein. This table has some 300,000 distinct CDR3 sequences, approximately 91% appearing once. The V gene's germline CDR1 is SGHVS and CDR2 FQNEAQ. The CDR3 sequence is 14 residues long. The multiple sclerosis controls were treatment-naive patients with relapsing-remitting disease that was stable or active. TEMRA cells were enriched by FACS, while CD8+ and CD4+ T cells were obtained through a negative isolation that was performed magnetically. As to this clonotype: Its specificity is unknown. One end of the junction varies from germline; a read error may be responsible.

Study-wide results and caveats: The study conceded that relatively few individuals underwent its TCR sequencing and HLA analysis.

Material: CD8+ T cells from PBMCs. This chain joins TRBV7-8 and TRBJ2-5; D is ambiguous. This TCR came from a human donor with multiple sclerosis. CDR3 residues: CASSLAWGTETQYF. The CDR3, as DNA: TGTGCCAGCAGTTTAGCTTGGGGTACGGAGACCCAGTACTTC.